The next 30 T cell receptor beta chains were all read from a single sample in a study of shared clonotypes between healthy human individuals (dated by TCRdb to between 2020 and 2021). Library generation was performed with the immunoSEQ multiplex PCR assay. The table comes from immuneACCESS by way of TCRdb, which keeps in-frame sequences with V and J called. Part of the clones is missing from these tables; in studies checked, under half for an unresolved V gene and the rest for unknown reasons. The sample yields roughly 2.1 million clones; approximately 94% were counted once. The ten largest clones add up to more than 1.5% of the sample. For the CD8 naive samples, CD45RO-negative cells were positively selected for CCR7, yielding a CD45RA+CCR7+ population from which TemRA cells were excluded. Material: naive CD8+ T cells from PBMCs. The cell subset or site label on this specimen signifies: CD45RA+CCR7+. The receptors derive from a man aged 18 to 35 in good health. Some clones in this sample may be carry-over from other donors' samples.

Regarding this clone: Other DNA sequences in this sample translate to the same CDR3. CDR3 residues: CASSLNPGNQPQHF. DNA for the CDR3: TGTGCCAGCAGTTTAAACCCCGGAAATCAGCCCCAGCATTTT. The rearrangement joins TRBV28 to TRBJ1-5; no reliable D call. Trimming pared 2 bases from V and 4 bases from J, leaving 9 bases between. Germline V CDR1 and CDR2: MDHEN, SYDVKM. The CDR3 runs to 14 residues. The complete variable domain, with remaining parts taken from reference TRBV28 and TRBJ1-5, reads DVKVTQSSRYLVKRTGEKVFLECVQDMDHENMFWYRQDPGLGLRLIYFSYDVKMKEKGDIPEGYSVSREKKERFSLILESASTNQTSMYLCASSLNPGNQPQHFGDGTRLSIL.

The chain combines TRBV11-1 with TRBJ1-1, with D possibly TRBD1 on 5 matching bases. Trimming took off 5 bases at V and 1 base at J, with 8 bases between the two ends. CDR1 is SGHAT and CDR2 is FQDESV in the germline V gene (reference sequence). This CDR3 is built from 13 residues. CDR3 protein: CASSVQGNTEAFF. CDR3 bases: TGTGCCAGCAGCGTTCAGGGGAACACTGAAGCTTTCTTT.

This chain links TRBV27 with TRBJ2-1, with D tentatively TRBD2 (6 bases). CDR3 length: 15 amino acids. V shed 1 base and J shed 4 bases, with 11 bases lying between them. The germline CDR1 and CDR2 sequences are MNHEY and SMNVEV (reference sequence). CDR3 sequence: CASSLLGGRYNEQFF. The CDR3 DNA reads TGTGCCAGCAGTTTATTGGGGGGTAGGTACAATGAGCAGTTCTTC.

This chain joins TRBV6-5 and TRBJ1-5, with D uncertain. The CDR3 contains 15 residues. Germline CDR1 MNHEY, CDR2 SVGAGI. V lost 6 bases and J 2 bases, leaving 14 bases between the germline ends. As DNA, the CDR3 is TGTGCCAGCAGCCAAACCCCCGGCGGCAATCAGCCCCAGCATTTT. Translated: CASSQTPGGNQPQHF.

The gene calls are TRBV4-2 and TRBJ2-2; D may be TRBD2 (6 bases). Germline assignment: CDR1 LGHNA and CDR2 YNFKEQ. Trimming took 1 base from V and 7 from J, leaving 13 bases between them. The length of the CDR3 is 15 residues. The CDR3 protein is CASSQGRDVSGELFF. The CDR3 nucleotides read TGTGCCAGCAGCCAAGGGCGGGATGTAAGCGGGGAGCTGTTTTTT.

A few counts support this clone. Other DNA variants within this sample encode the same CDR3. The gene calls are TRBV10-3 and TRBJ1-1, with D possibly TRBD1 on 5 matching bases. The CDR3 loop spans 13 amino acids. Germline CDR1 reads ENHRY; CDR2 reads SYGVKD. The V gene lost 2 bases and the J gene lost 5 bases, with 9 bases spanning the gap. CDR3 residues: CAISEGGGTEAFF. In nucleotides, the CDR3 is TGTGCCATCAGTGAGGGGGGTGGTACTGAAGCTTTCTTT.

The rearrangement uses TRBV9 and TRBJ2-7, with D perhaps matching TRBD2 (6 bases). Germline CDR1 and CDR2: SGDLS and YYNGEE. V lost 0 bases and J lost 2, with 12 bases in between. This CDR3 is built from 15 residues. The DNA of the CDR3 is TGTGCCAGCAGCGTAGACCGGGGGTTAACCTACGAGCAGTACTTC. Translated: CASSVDRGLTYEQYF.

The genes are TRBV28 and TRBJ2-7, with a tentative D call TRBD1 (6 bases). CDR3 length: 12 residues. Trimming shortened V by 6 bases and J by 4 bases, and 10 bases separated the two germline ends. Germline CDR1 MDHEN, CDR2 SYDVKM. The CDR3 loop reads CASSYGQYEQYF. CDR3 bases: TGTGCCAGCAGCTATGGACAGTACGAGCAGTACTTC.

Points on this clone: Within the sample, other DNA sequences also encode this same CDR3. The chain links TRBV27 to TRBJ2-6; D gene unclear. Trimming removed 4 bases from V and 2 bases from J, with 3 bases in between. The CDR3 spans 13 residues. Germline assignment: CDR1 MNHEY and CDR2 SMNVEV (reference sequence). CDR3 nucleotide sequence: TGTGCCAGCAGTTCGGCTGGGGCCAACGTCCTGACTTTC. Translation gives CASSSAGANVLTF.

CDR3 sequence (DNA): TGTGCCAGCAGCTTAAAATCCACAGCCGTTGGATATGGCTACACCTTC. Translating gives CASSLKSTAVGYGYTF. This chain links TRBV11-2 with TRBJ1-2, with no clear D. Germline CDR1 SGHAT, CDR2 FQNNGV. Trimming stripped 2 bases from V and 5 bases from J, with 18 bases between. The CDR3 spans 16 residues.

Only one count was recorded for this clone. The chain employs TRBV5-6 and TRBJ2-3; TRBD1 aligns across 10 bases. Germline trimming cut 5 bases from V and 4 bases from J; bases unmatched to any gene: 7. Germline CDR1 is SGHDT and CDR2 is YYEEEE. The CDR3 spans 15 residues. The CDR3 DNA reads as TGTGCCAGCAGTCTCGGGACAGGGGTTGCAGATACGCAGTATTTT. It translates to CASSLGTGVADTQYF.

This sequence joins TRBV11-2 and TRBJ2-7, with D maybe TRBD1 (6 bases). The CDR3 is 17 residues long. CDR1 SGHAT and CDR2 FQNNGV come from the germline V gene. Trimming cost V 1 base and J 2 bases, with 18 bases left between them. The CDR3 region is CASSLGWTVRSTYEQYF. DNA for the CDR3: TGTGCCAGCAGCTTAGGGTGGACAGTCAGATCGACCTACGAGCAGTACTTC.

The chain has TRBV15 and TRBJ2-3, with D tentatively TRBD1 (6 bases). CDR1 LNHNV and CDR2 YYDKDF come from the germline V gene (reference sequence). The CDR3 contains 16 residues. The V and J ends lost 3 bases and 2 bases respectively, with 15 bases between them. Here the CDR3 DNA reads TGTGCCACCAGCAGGTCGAGGCAGGGGAACACAGATACGCAGTATTTT. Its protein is CATSRSRQGNTDTQYF.

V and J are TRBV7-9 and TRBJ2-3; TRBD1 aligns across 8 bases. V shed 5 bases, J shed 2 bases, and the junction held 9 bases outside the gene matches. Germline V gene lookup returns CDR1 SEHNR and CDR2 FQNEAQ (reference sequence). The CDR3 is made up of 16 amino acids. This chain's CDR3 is CASSPKTGVITDTQYF. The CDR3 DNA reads TGTGCCAGCAGCCCGAAGACAGGGGTTATCACAGATACGCAGTATTTT.

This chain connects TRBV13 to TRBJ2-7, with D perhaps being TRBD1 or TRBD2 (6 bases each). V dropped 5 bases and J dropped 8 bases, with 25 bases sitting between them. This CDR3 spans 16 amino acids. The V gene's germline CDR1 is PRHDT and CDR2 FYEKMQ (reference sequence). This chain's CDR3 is CASSDRFRDGGWKQYF. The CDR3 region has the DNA TGTGCCAGCAGCGACCGCTTCCGGGACGGGGGCTGGAAGCAGTACTTC.

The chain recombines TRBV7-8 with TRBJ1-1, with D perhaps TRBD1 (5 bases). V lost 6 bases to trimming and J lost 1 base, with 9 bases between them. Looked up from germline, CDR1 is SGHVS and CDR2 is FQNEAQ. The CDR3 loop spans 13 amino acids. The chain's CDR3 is CASRARENTEAFF. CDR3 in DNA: TGTGCCAGCAGAGCCAGGGAGAACACTGAAGCTTTCTTT.

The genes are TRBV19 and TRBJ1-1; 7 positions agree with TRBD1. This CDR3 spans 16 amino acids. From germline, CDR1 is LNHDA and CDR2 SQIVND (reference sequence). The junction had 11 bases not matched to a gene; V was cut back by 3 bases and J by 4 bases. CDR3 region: CASSILPTGSGTEAFF. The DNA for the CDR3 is TGTGCCAGTAGTATTCTCCCGACAGGGTCTGGCACTGAAGCTTTCTTT.

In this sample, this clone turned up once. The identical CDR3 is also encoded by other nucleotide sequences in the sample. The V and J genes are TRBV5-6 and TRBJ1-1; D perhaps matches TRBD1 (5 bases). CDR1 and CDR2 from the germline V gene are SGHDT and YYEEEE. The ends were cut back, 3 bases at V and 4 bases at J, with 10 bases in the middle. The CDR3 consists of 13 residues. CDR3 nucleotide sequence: TGTGCCAGCAGCTCAGGTGGGGGCACTGAAGCTTTCTTT. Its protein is CASSSGGGTEAFF.

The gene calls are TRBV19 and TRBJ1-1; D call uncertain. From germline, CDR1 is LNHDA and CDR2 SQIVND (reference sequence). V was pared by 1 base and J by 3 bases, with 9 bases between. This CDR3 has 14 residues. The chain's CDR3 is CASSIGRPHTEAFF. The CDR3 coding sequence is TGTGCCAGTAGTATAGGGCGCCCCCACACTGAAGCTTTCTTT.

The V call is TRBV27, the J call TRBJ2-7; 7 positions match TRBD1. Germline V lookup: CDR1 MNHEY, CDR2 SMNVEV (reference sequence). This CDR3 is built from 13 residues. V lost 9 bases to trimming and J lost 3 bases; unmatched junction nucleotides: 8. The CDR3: CASADRILYEQYF. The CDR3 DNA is TGTGCCAGTGCGGACAGGATCCTCTACGAGCAGTACTTC.

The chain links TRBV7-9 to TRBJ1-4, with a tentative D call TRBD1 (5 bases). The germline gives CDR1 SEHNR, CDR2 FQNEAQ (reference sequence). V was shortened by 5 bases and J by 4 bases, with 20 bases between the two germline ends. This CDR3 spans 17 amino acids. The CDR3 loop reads CASSPSSLAGLNEKLFF. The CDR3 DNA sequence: TGTGCCAGCAGCCCCTCCTCACTGGCGGGGCTTAATGAAAAACTGTTTTTT.

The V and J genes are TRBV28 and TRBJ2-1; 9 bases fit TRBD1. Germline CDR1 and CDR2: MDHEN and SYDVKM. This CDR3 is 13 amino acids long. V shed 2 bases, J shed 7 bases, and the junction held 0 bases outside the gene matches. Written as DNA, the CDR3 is TGTGCCAGCAGTTTAGGACAGGGGAATGAGCAGTTCTTC. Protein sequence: CASSLGQGNEQFF.

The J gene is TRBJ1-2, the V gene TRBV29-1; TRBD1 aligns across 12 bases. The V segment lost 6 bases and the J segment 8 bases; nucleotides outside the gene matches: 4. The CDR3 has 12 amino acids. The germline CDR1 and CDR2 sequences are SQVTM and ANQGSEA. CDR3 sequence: CSVRGQGAGYTF. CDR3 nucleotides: TGCAGCGTGCGGGGACAGGGGGCAGGCTACACCTTC. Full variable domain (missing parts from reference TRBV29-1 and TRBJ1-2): SAVISQKPSRDICQRGTSLTIQCQVDSQVTMMFWYRQQPGQSLTLIATANQGSEATYESGFVIDKFPISRPNLTFSTLTVSNMSPEDSSIYLCSVRGQGAGYTFGSGTRLTVV.

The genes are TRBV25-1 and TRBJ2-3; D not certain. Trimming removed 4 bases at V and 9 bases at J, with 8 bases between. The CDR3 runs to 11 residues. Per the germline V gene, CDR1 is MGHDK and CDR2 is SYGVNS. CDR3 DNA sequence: TGTGCCAGCAGTGGGGTAGGGACGCAGTATTTT. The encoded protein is CASSGVGTQYF.

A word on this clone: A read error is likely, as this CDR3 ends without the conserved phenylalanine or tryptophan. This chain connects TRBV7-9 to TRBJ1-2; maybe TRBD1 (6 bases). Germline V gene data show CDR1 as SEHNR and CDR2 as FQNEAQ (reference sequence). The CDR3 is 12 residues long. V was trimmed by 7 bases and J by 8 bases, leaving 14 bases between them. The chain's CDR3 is CASTEGGNGYTL. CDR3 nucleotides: TGTGCCAGCACCGAGGGGGGGAACGGCTACACCCTC.

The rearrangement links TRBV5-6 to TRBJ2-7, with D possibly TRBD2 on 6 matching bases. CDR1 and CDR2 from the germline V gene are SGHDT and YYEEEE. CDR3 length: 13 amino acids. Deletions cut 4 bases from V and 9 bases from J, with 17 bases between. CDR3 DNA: TGTGCCAGCAGCGAACGGGGACTGGCTACGCAGTACTTC. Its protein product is CASSERGLATQYF.

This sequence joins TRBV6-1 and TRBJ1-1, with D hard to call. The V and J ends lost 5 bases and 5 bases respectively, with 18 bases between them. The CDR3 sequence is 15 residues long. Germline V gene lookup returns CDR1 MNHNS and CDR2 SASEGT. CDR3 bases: TGTGCCAGCAGTTCAAGACCAACTGAAGGGACTGAAGCTTTCTTT. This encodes CASSSRPTEGTEAFF.

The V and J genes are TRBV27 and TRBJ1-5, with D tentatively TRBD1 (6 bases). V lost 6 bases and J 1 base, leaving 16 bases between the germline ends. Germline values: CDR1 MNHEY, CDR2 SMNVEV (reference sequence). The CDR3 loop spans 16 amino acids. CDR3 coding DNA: TGTGCCAGCAGCCGGGGGCCGGGATTGAGCAATCAGCCCCAGCATTTT. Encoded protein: CASSRGPGLSNQPQHF.

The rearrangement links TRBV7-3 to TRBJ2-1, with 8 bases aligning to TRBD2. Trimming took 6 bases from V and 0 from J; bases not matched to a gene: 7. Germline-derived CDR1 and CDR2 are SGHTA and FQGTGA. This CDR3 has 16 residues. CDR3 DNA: TGTGCCAGCAGTCCCTTAGCGGGAAGCTCCTACAATGAGCAGTTCTTC. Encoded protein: CASSPLAGSSYNEQFF.

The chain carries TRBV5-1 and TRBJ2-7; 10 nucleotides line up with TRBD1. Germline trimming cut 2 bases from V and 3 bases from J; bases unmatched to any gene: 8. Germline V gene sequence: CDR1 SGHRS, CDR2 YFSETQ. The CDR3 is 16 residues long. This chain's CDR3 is CASSLLMDRGYYEQYF. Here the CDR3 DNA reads TGCGCCAGCAGCTTACTTATGGACAGGGGGTACTACGAGCAGTACTTC.